This T cell receptor beta chain was recovered during a study of shared clonotypes between healthy human individuals. Here immunoSEQ multiplex PCR was the method, and the copy in TCRdb shows in-frame clones only, minus some. The data show millions of clones, with over 85% seen just once and more than 0.12% held by the top ten. Trimming shortened V by 5 bases and J by 7 bases, and 9 bases separated the two germline ends. The CDR3 is 12 amino acids. CDR1 and CDR2 (germline): MNHEY, SVGAGI. The genes are TRBV6-5 and TRBJ2-1, with D unclear. The TCR comes from a man between 18 and 29 years old in good health. Material for sequencing was naive CD4+ T cells sorted from blood. Stated subset: CD45RA+ positively selected. The CDR3 region is CASSRPGNEQFF. As DNA, the CDR3 is TGTGCCAGCAGTCGGCCTGGGAATGAGCAGTTCTTC.